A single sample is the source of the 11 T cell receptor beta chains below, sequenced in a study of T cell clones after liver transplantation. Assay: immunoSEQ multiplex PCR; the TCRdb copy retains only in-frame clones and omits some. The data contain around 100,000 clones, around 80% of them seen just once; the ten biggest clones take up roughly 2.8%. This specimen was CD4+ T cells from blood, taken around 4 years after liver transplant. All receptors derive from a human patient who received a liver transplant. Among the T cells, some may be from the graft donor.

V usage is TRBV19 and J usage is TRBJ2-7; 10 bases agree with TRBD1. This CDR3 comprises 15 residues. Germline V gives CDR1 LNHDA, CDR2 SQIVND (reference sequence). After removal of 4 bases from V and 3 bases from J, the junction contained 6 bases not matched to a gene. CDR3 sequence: CASSRRTGGNYEQYF. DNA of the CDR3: TGTGCCAGTAGTAGGCGGACAGGGGGGAACTACGAGCAGTACTTC.

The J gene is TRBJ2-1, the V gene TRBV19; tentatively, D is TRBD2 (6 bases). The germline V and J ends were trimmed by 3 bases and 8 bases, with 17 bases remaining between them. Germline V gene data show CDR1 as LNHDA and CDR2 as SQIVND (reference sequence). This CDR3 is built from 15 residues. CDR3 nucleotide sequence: TGTGCCAGTAGTATTTCGGCTAGCGCAGGGCATGAGCAGTTCTTC. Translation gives CASSISASAGHEQFF. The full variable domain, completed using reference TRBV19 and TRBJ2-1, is DGGITQSPKYLFRKEGQNVTLSCEQNLNHDAMYWYRQDPGQGLRLIYYSQIVNDFQKGDIAEGYSVSREKKESFPLTVTSAQKNPTAFYLCASSISASAGHEQFFGPGTRLTVL.

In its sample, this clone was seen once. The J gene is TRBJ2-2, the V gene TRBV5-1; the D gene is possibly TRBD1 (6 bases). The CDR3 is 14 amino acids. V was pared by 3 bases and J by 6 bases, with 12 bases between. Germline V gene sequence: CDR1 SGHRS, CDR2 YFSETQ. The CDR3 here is CASSYTGYPGELFF. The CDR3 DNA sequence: TGCGCCAGCAGCTACACAGGGTACCCCGGGGAGCTGTTTTTT. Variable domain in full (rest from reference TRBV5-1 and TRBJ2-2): KAGVTQTPRYLIKTRGQQVTLSCSPISGHRSVSWYQQTPGQGLQFLFEYFSETQRNKGNFPGRFSGRQFSNSRSEMNVSTLELGDSALYLCASSYTGYPGELFFGEGSRLTVL.

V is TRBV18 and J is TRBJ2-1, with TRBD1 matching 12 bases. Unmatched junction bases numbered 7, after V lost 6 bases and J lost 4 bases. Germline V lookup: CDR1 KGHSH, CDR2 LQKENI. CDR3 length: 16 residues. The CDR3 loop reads CASSPGTGGAYNEQFF. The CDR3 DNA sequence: TGTGCCAGCTCGCCCGGGACAGGGGGCGCTTACAATGAGCAGTTCTTC.

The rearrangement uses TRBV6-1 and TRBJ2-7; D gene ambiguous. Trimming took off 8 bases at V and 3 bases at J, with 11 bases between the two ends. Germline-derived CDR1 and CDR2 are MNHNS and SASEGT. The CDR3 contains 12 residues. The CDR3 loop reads CASPWIFYEQYF. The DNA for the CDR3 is TGTGCCAGCCCGTGGATATTCTACGAGCAGTACTTC.

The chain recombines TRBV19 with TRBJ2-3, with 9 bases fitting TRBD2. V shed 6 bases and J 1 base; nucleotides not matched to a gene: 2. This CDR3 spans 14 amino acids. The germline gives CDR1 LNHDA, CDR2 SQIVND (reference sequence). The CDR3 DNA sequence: TGTGCCAGTAGAACTAGCGGGCGCACAGATACGCAGTATTTT. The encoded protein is CASRTSGRTDTQYF.

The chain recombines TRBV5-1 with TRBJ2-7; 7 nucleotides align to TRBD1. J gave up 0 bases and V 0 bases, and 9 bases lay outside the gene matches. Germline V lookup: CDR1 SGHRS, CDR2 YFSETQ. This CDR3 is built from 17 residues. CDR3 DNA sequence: TGCGCCAGCAGCTTGGGGGCTGGGACAGCGAGCTCCTACGAGCAGTACTTC. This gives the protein CASSLGAGTASSYEQYF.

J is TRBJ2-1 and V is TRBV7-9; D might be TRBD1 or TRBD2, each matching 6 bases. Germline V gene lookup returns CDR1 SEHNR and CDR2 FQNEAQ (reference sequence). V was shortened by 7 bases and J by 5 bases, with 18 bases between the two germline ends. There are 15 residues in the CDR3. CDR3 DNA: TGTGCCAGCATCCTCTTAGGGGGGCCGAACAATGAGCAGTTCTTC. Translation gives CASILLGGPNNEQFF.

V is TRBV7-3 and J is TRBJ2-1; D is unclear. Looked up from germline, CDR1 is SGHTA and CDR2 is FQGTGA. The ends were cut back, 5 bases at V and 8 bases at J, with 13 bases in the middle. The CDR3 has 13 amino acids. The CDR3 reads CASSKSVFHEQFF. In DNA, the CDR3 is TGTGCCAGCAGCAAAAGCGTCTTTCATGAGCAGTTCTTC.

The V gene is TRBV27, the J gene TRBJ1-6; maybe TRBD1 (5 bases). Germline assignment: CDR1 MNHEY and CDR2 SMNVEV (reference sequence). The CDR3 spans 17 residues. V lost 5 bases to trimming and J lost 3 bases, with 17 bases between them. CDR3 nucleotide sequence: TGTGCCAGCAGTCCCCCGGTGGGGCTAGGCTATAATTCACCCCTCCACTTT. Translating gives CASSPPVGLGYNSPLHF.

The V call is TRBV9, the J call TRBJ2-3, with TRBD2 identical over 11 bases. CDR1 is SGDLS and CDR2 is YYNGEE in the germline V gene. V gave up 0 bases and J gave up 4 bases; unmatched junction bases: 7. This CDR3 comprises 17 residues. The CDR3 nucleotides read TGTGCCAGCAGCGTAGATGGTAGCGGGGGGGCGGCAGATACGCAGTATTTT. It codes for CASSVDGSGGAADTQYF. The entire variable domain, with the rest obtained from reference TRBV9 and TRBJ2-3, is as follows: DSGVTQTPKHLITATGQRVTLRCSPRSGDLSVYWYQQSLDQGLQFLIQYYNGEERAKGNILERFSAQQFPDLHSELNLSSLELGDSALYFCASSVDGSGGAADTQYFGPGTRLTVL.